Listed below are T cell receptor beta chains from one sample, sequenced in a study of patients and donors after allogeneic stem cell transplantation. TCRdb analysed the RT-PCR reads with MiXCR anew, one entry per CDR3 protein. The profile covers about 410,000 distinct CDR3 sequences, with 16% appearing a single time and around 6.8% taken by the ten largest. Input material: blood, either unsorted or a sorted T cell fraction (not recorded which). These receptors all stem from a human donor who was either an allogeneic HSCT recipient or a stem cell or donor lymphocyte infusion donor (not recorded which). It is not recorded whose cells these are; they may come from a transplant donor. CDR3s include the opening cysteine and the closing phenylalanine or tryptophan. Fields, in order: CDR3 length, V gene, D gene, J gene, CDR3 protein. The D gene is left open where the match is weak.

>14|TRBV5-1|.|TRBJ1-1
CASGEPGVSTEAFF
>15|TRBV9|TRBD2|TRBJ2-7
CASSRLSGSSYEQYF
>14|TRBV20-1|.|TRBJ2-5
CSALGGAIQETQYF
>15|TRBV15|TRBD2|TRBJ2-5
CATSPQGTSGARGYF
>13|TRBV30|.|TRBJ2-7
CASSGPWAYEQYF
>13|TRBV29-1|.|TRBJ1-1
CSVDRGGNTEAFF
>19|TRBV4-1|TRBD2|TRBJ2-1
CASSPSGTSGRARYNEQFF
>14|TRBV4-1|.|TRBJ1-4
CASSHPGLGEKLFF
>14|TRBV5-1|.|TRBJ2-2
CASSLEDRSGELFF
>16|TRBV24-1|TRBD2|TRBJ2-1
CATVAGGISGFNEQFF
>13|TRBV6-1|TRBD1|TRBJ1-2
CASRPTGAYGYTF
>14|TRBV30|TRBD2|TRBJ2-7
CAWRIAGGTYEQYF
>15|TRBV5-1|.|TRBJ1-5
CASSSGDRENQPQHF
>12|TRBV30|.|TRBJ1-5
CAWSRVDQPQHF
>15|TRBV6-1|TRBD1|TRBJ2-2
CASRHPGQGTGELFF
>15|TRBV3-1|.|TRBJ2-1
CASSQGTQTYNEQFF
>15|TRBV12-3/TRBV12-4|.|TRBJ2-3
CASSTPPAGTDTQYF